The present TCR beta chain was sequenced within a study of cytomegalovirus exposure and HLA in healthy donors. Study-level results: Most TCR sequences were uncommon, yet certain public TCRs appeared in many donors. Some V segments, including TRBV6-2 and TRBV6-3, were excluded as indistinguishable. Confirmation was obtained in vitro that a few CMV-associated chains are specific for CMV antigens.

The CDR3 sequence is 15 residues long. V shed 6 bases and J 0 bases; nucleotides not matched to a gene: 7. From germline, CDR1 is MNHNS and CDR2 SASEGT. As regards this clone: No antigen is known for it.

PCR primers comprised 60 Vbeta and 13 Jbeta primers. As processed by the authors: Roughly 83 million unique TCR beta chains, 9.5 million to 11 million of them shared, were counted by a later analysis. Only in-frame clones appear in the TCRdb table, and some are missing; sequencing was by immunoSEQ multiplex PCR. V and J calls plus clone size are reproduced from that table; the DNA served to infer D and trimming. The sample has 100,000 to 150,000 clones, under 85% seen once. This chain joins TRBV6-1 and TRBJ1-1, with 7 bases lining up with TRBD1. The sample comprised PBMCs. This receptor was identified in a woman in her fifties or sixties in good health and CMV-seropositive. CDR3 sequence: CASRQQGRVNTEAFF. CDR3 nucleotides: TGTGCCAGCAGACAACAGGGGCGGGTGAACACTGAAGCTTTCTTT.